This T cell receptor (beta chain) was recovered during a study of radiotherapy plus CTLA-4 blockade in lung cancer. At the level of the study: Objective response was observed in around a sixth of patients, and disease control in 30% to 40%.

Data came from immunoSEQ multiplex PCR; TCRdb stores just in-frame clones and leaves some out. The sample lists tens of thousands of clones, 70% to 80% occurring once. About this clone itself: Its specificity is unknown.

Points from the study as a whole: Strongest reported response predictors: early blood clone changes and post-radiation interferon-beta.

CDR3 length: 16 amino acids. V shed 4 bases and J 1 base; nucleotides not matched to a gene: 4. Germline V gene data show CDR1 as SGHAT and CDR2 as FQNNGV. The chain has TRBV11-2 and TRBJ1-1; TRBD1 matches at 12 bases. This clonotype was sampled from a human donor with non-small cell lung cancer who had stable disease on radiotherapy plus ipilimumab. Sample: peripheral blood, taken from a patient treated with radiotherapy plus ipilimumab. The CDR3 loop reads CASSSGTGGANTEAFF. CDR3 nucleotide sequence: TGTGCCAGCAGCTCCGGGACAGGGGGCGCGAACACTGAAGCTTTCTTT.